A selection of T cell receptor beta chains follows, all from one sample in a study of control samples from healthy donors and cancer patients. TCRdb's table, derived via immunoSEQ multiplex PCR, lists solely in-frame clones and lacks some. This table holds some 150,000 clones, 85% to 95% found once. What was sequenced was blood. The origin of the receptors is a man between 40 and 49 years old in good health. Both conserved end residues are part of each CDR3. Each record gives: CDR3 length, J gene, V gene, D gene, clone size, CDR3 protein, CDR3 DNA. A D gene is named only where the DNA matches it firmly. Size is stated for part of the rows, as once, few or many counts, or as a class when the clone is expanded.

13 TRBJ1-1 TRBV5-8 NA NA CASSFRMNTEAFF TGTGCCAGCAGCTTTAGGATGAACACTGAAGCTTTCTTT
14 TRBJ2-2 TRBV11-3 TRBD1 NA CASSVGQVGGELFF TGTGCCAGCAGCGTCGGACAGGTCGGCGGGGAGCTGTTTTTT
15 TRBJ1-2 TRBV15 TRBD1 NA CATSREGQGIYGYTF TGTGCCACCAGCAGAGAAGGACAGGGAATCTATGGCTACACCTTC
14 TRBJ1-5 TRBV18 NA NA CASSLGRGNQPQHF TGTGCCAGCTCCCTTGGACGGGGTAATCAGCCCCAGCATTTT
16 TRBJ1-3 TRBV3-1/TRBV3-2 NA NA CASSQDRRKQLRTIYF TGTGCCAGCAGCCAAGATCGGAGAAAACAGCTGCGCACCATATATTTT
16 TRBJ2-3 TRBV10-3 NA NA CAISGGDKQRTDTQYF TGTGCCATCAGTGGGGGGGACAAGCAACGCACAGATACGCAGTATTTT
15 TRBJ1-4 TRBV24-1 TRBD1 once CATSDTGTGAEKLFF TGTGCCACCAGTGACACCGGGACAGGGGCTGAAAAACTGTTTTTT
14 TRBJ1-5 TRBV13 TRBD1 NA CASSLGQGNQPQHF TGTGCCAGCAGCCTCGGACAGGGGAATCAGCCCCAGCATTTT
15 TRBJ1-2 TRBV29-1 TRBD1 once CSVEGYGQGNYGYTF TGCAGCGTTGAGGGGTATGGACAGGGTAACTATGGCTACACCTTC
19 TRBJ1-6 TRBV7-6 NA NA CASSRGGGGLSSYNSPLHF TGTGCCAGCAGCCGCGGCGGGGGGGGGCTTAGCTCCTATAATTCACCCCTCCACTTT
15 TRBJ1-4 TRBV27 NA NA CASSFFRGAREKLFF TGTGCCAGCAGTTTCTTCAGGGGCGCTCGGGAAAAACTGTTTTTT
16 TRBJ2-7 TRBV5-5 NA NA CASSLALEGAVYEQYF TGTGCCAGCAGCTTGGCTTTAGAGGGAGCCGTCTACGAGCAGTACTTC
15 TRBJ1-3 TRBV25-1 NA NA CASIGQSDSGNTIYF TGTGCCAGCATTGGGCAGTCCGACTCTGGAAACACCATATATTTT
16 TRBJ2-1 TRBV7-3 NA NA CASSLMAGAFDNEQFF TGTGCCAGCAGCTTAATGGCAGGGGCATTCGACAATGAGCAGTTCTTC
14 TRBJ2-1 TRBV27 TRBD2 NA CASRLAGGRNEQFF TGTGCCAGCAGGCTAGCGGGAGGGCGCAATGAGCAGTTCTTC
15 TRBJ2-3 TRBV11-3 TRBD2 NA CASSLGAGDGDTQYF TGTGCCAGCAGCTTAGGGGCGGGAGATGGAGATACGCAGTATTTT
12 TRBJ2-4 TRBV28 NA NA CASSLAKNIQYF TGTGCCAGCAGTTTAGCCAAAAACATTCAGTACTTC
14 TRBJ1-1 TRBV4-3 NA NA CASSQDRTAKGAFF TGCGCCAGCAGCCAAGATAGGACGGCTAAAGGAGCTTTCTTT
14 TRBJ1-1 TRBV6-6 TRBD1 NA CASSDLTGSTEAFF TGTGCCAGCAGTGATTTGACAGGGAGTACTGAAGCTTTCTTT
15 TRBJ2-5 TRBV7-9 TRBD1 NA CASSQRQGGRETQYF TGTGCCAGCAGCCAGCGACAGGGGGGAAGGGAGACCCAGTACTTC
14 TRBJ2-3 TRBV9 NA NA CASSVAFLTDTQYF TGTGCCAGCAGCGTAGCCTTTCTAACAGATACGCAGTATTTT
13 TRBJ2-7 TRBV19 NA NA CATRDSRSYEQYF TGTGCCACCAGGGACTCCCGCTCCTACGAGCAGTACTTC
17 TRBJ2-6 TRBV19 NA NA CASSPGTGLSGANVLTF TGTGCCAGTAGTCCCGGGACGGGCCTCTCTGGGGCCAACGTCCTGACTTTC
12 TRBJ1-2 TRBV7-9 NA NA CASSSQPGGYTF TGTGCCAGCAGCTCCCAACCGGGGGGCTACACCTTC
14 TRBJ1-4 TRBV2 TRBD1 NA CANSRGQTNEKLFF TGTGCCAACTCCCGGGGACAGACTAATGAAAAACTGTTTTTT
13 TRBJ1-2 TRBV18 TRBD1 NA CASSPGTDYGYTF TGTGCCAGCTCACCCGGGACAGACTATGGCTACACCTTC